Below are 29 T cell receptor beta chains sequenced from a single sample in a study of blood T cell repertoires in COVID-19. Sequencing used immunoSEQ multiplex PCR; TCRdb keeps in-frame clones, though not all of them. The table has around 100,000 clones, around nine tenths seen once; the top ten hold roughly 5%. The sequencing sample was made of peripheral blood. Every receptor here comes from a human donor in a cohort sampled during active COVID-19.

V gene TRBV7-2 combines with J gene TRBJ1-5, with 8 bases that match TRBD1. Germline V gene lookup returns CDR1 SGHTA and CDR2 FQGNSA. The CDR3 consists of 19 residues. V gave up 5 bases and J gave up 1 base; unmatched junction bases: 16. CDR3 protein: CASSPRQGMMWGSNQPQHF. The DNA of the CDR3 is TGTGCCAGCAGCCCCCGACAGGGGATGATGTGGGGGAGCAATCAGCCCCAGCATTTT.

The chain employs TRBV7-2 and TRBJ1-5, with TRBD1 identical over 10 bases. Losses at the gene ends were 8 bases for V and 6 bases for J; bases not matched to a gene: 4. Germline V gene lookup returns CDR1 SGHTA and CDR2 FQGNSA. The CDR3 extends over 13 amino acids. CDR3 in amino acids: CASGRDRGQPQHF. Here the CDR3 DNA reads TGTGCCAGCGGCCGGGACAGGGGTCAGCCCCAGCATTTT.

The chain carries TRBV5-1 and TRBJ2-7; TRBD2 aligns across 8 bases. This CDR3 is 15 amino acids long. Unmatched junction bases numbered 6, after V lost 0 bases and J lost 4 bases. Germline V lookup: CDR1 SGHRS, CDR2 YFSETQ. CDR3 DNA: TGCGCCAGCAGCTTGGCGGGAGGGCCCAATTACGAGCAGTACTTC. Translating gives CASSLAGGPNYEQYF. Combining the CDR3 with reference TRBV5-1 and TRBJ2-7 gives the whole variable domain KAGVTQTPRYLIKTRGQQVTLSCSPISGHRSVSWYQQTPGQGLQFLFEYFSETQRNKGNFPGRFSGRQFSNSRSEMNVSTLELGDSALYLCASSLAGGPNYEQYFGPGTRLTVT.

The sample holds one count of this clone. This chain connects TRBV6-5 to TRBJ2-1; D might be TRBD2 (5 bases). This CDR3 contains 12 residues. Between the trimmed V and J ends, which lost 8 bases and 9 bases, there was a span of 14 bases. Looked up from germline, CDR1 is MNHEY and CDR2 is SVGAGI. Written as DNA, the CDR3 is TGTGCCAGCCGACCTGAGGGCGGTGAGCAGTTCTTC. This gives the protein CASRPEGGEQFF.

V gene TRBV5-1 combines with J gene TRBJ1-1; 10 nucleotides line up with TRBD1. The CDR3 has 16 residues. CDR1 and CDR2 (germline): SGHRS, YFSETQ. V lost 7 bases and J lost 1; bases outside the gene matches: 10. The CDR3 protein is CASPRDRGLENTEAFF. CDR3 DNA sequence: TGCGCCAGCCCCCGGGACAGGGGATTGGAGAACACTGAAGCTTTCTTT.

The CDR3 loop is CASSGLVPGTGLETQYF. The CDR3 coding sequence is TGTGCCAGCAGTGGTCTCGTCCCGGGGACAGGGCTTGAGACCCAGTACTTC. The chain employs TRBV2 and TRBJ2-5; 9 nucleotides match TRBD1. The V gene's germline CDR1 is SNHLY and CDR2 FYNNEI. V was clipped by 4 bases and J by 5 bases; unmatched bases: 14. The CDR3 runs to 17 residues.

The chain couples TRBV4-1 to TRBJ2-1; 8 positions agree with TRBD2. CDR1 and CDR2 (germline): MGHRA, YSYEKL. This CDR3 region has 12 residues. The trim removed 4 bases at V and 14 bases at J, leaving 7 bases unmatched. The chain's CDR3 is CASSPGTSFKFF. The CDR3 DNA sequence: TGCGCCAGCAGCCCGGGGACTAGTTTCAAGTTCTTC.

This chain links TRBV25-1 with TRBJ2-1, with 11 bases fitting TRBD1. Germline V gene lookup returns CDR1 MGHDK and CDR2 SYGVNS. V was pared by 6 bases and J by 10 bases, with 5 bases of the junction left unmatched. The CDR3 extends over 13 amino acids. CDR3 sequence (DNA): TGTGCCAGCAGCTGGACAGGGGGCTTCGAGCAGTTCTTC. Encoded protein: CASSWTGGFEQFF.

The J gene is TRBJ1-2, the V gene TRBV6-5; the D gene is possibly TRBD1 (5 bases). The CDR3 length is 11 residues. Germline assignment: CDR1 MNHEY and CDR2 SVGAGI. Trimming removed 8 bases from V and 3 bases from J, with 7 bases in between. CDR3 DNA: TGTGCCAGCGGGGGGGACTATGGCTACACCTTC. Protein sequence: CASGGDYGYTF.

The chain is built from TRBV28 and TRBJ2-1; TRBD2 agrees at 8 bases. Per germline, CDR1 MDHEN and CDR2 SYDVKM. V lost 6 bases, J lost 6 bases, and 13 bases stayed unmatched. This CDR3 has 16 amino acids. In DNA, the CDR3 is TGTGCCAGCAGGGCCCGGGGGGGTGGAGGAACCAATGAGCAGTTCTTC. Protein: CASRARGGGGTNEQFF. The full variable domain, with the rest looked up from reference TRBV28 and TRBJ2-1, is DVKVTQSSRYLVKRTGEKVFLECVQDMDHENMFWYRQDPGLGLRLIYFSYDVKMKEKGDIPEGYSVSREKKERFSLILESASTNQTSMYLCASRARGGGGTNEQFFGPGTRLTVL.

The chain has TRBV4-1 and TRBJ1-4, with TRBD1 matching 7 bases. CDR1 is MGHRA and CDR2 is YSYEKL in the germline V gene. The CDR3 runs 16 residues. V was pared by 2 bases and J by 8 bases, with 11 bases of the junction left unmatched. CDR3 bases: TGCGCCAGCAGCCAACCTTTACAGGGGAGGAACGAAAAACTGTTTTTT. Its protein product is CASSQPLQGRNEKLFF.

The rearrangement links TRBV29-1 to TRBJ2-5; 10 bases map to TRBD2. V trimming: 7 bases; J trimming: 2 bases; junction bases outside the gene matches: 7. Germline V gene data show CDR1 as SQVTM and CDR2 as ANQGSEA. The CDR3 spans 14 residues. CDR3 sequence (DNA): TGCAGCGCCGGACTAGCGGAGACGCAAGAGACCCAGTACTTC. Translation: CSAGLAETQETQYF.

V is TRBV2 and J is TRBJ2-1; 12 nucleotides match TRBD2. The junction had 6 bases not matched to a gene; V was cut back by 5 bases and J by 7 bases. Germline CDR1 reads SNHLY; CDR2 reads FYNNEI. CDR3 size: 15 residues. For the CDR3, the DNA is TGTGCCAGCAGTTCACTAGCGGGAGGTAGGAATGAGCAGTTCTTC. Translated: CASSSLAGGRNEQFF.

The CDR3 reads CASSLLARTTSYEQYF. The CDR3 DNA is TGTGCCAGCAGCTTACTGGCCAGGACTACGTCCTACGAGCAGTACTTC. This rearrangement joins TRBV7-8 to TRBJ2-7, with a weak D call TRBD2 (6 bases). The germline V gene encodes CDR1 SGHVS and CDR2 FQNEAQ. This CDR3 spans 16 amino acids. The V gene lost 2 bases and the J gene lost 1 base, with 15 bases spanning the gap.

The CDR3 spells CASKKEGQGDTQYF. The CDR3 nucleotides read TGTGCCAGCAAAAAGGAGGGCCAAGGAGATACGCAGTATTTT. This chain uses TRBV2 with TRBJ2-3; D may be TRBD2 (6 bases). The germline V gene has CDR1 SNHLY and CDR2 FYNNEI. This CDR3 has 14 residues. Deletions cut 7 bases from V and 5 bases from J, with 16 bases between.

The chain employs TRBV5-1 and TRBJ1-4; TRBD1 agrees at 7 bases. CDR3 length: 16 residues. Trimming cost V 0 bases and J 1 base; bases outside gene matches: 3. The germline V gene encodes CDR1 SGHRS and CDR2 YFSETQ. CDR3 loop: CASSLGQGRTNEKLFF. The CDR3 DNA follows: TGCGCCAGCAGCTTGGGACAGGGTCGAACTAATGAAAAACTGTTTTTT.

This sequence joins TRBV6-4 and TRBJ2-2, with D possibly TRBD1 on 5 matching bases. Per germline, CDR1 MRHNA and CDR2 SNTAGT. CDR3 length: 14 amino acids. The V gene lost 2 bases and the J gene lost 5 bases, with 9 bases spanning the gap. The CDR3 loop reads CASSDQGETGELFF. The CDR3 coding sequence is TGTGCCAGCAGTGACCAGGGCGAGACCGGGGAGCTGTTTTTT.

The V and J genes are TRBV19 and TRBJ1-5; D remains ambiguous. The length of the CDR3 is 15 residues. Trimming removed 8 bases from V and 4 bases from J, with 18 bases in between. Per the germline V gene, CDR1 is LNHDA and CDR2 is SQIVND (reference sequence). As DNA, the CDR3 is TGTGCCAGTGCGCAACAGACCCTCTCAAATCAGCCCCAGCATTTT. Encoded protein: CASAQQTLSNQPQHF.

V and J are TRBV3-1 (or the pseudogene TRBV3-2) and TRBJ2-1, with 11 bases lining up with TRBD2. The CDR3 extends over 18 amino acids. The germline V gene has CDR1 LGHDT and CDR2 YNNKEL (reference sequence). V was clipped by 2 bases and J by 1 base; unmatched bases: 7. The CDR3 here is CASSQLGPSGRSYNEQFF. The CDR3, as DNA: TGTGCCAGCAGCCAACTTGGGCCTAGCGGGAGGTCCTACAATGAGCAGTTCTTC.

The V and J genes are TRBV28 and TRBJ2-1, with TRBD2 as a possible D gene (5 bases). Trimming shortened V by 7 bases and J by 8 bases, and 9 bases separated the two germline ends. This CDR3 comprises 11 residues. CDR1 and CDR2 from the germline V gene are MDHEN and SYDVKM. This CDR3 is CASTERDEQFF. The DNA for the CDR3 is TGTGCCAGCACGGAGAGGGATGAGCAGTTCTTC.

The rearrangement links TRBV30 to TRBJ2-7; 7 nucleotides align to TRBD1. Germline CDR1 is GTSNPN and CDR2 is SVGIG (reference sequence). The CDR3 spans 14 residues. The V and J ends lost 5 bases and 1 base, in that order; junction bases with no gene match: 8. The CDR3, as DNA: TGTGCCTGGGGGAGAAAGGGGGCTTCCTACGAGCAGTACTTC. Residues: CAWGRKGASYEQYF.

J is TRBJ1-6 and V is TRBV7-9; the match to TRBD1 covers 9 bases. The CDR3 length is 14 residues. Germline V gene lookup returns CDR1 SEHNR and CDR2 FQNEAQ (reference sequence). Trimming removed 6 bases from V and 7 bases from J; junction bases left unmatched: 4. The CDR3 DNA is TGTGCCAGCAGTCGACAGGGGGAGAATTCACCCCTCCACTTT. It codes for CASSRQGENSPLHF.

The rearrangement links TRBV13 to TRBJ2-3; TRBD2 aligns across 12 bases. Losses at the gene ends were 1 base for V and 2 bases for J; bases not matched to a gene: 13. The germline V gene encodes CDR1 PRHDT and CDR2 FYEKMQ (reference sequence). There are 20 residues in the CDR3. CDR3 protein: CASSLVGTSGPDQPTDTQYF. CDR3 bases: TGTGCCAGCAGCTTAGTTGGGACTAGCGGGCCCGACCAACCCACAGATACGCAGTATTTT.

This chain joins TRBV25-1 and TRBJ2-5; D is unresolved. This CDR3 has 13 residues. With 3 bases removed from V and 1 base from J, the gap between germline ends came to 6 bases. Germline CDR1 MGHDK, CDR2 SYGVNS. DNA of the CDR3: TGTGCCAGCAGTGACTACAGCCAAGAGACCCAGTACTTC. Protein product: CASSDYSQETQYF.

This clone was counted only a few times. The gene calls are TRBV23-1 and TRBJ2-7; possible D gene TRBD1, 6 bases. TRBV23-1 is treated as an ORF (open reading frame) with a function not yet certain. CDR3 length equals 13 residues. Trimming cost V 6 bases and J 4 bases, with 13 bases left between them. The chain's CDR3 is CASSLPGQYEQYF. CDR3 DNA: TGCGCCAGCAGCCTCCCTGGACAGTACGAGCAGTACTTC.

The V gene is TRBV15, the J gene TRBJ2-7; TRBD2 agrees at 13 bases. V trimming: 4 bases; J trimming: 6 bases; junction bases outside the gene matches: 3. Germline CDR1 is LNHNV and CDR2 is YYDKDF (reference sequence). The CDR3 consists of 14 residues. The CDR3 bases are TGTGCCACCAGCACACGACTAGCGGGAGGCGAGCAGTACTTC. It translates to CATSTRLAGGEQYF.

V gene TRBV15 combines with J gene TRBJ2-5; D unresolved. V was cut by 2 bases and J by 5 bases, with 6 bases left in between. CDR1 is LNHNV, CDR2 YYDKDF, per germline (reference sequence). The CDR3 is 12 amino acids. CDR3 sequence reads: CATSRSQETQYF. CDR3 coding DNA: TGTGCCACCAGCAGAAGTCAGGAGACCCAGTACTTC.

The chain carries TRBV12-3 or TRBV12-4 and TRBJ2-7; D is unclear. This CDR3 comprises 13 residues. The germline V and J ends were trimmed by 3 bases and 6 bases, with 12 bases remaining between them. DNA of the CDR3: TGTGCCAGCAGTTTTTGGGCTGCCGGCGAGCAGTACTTC. It specifies CASSFWAAGEQYF.

The genes are TRBV19 and TRBJ2-1; 8 nucleotides match TRBD2. The CDR3 spans 16 residues. Germline V gene data show CDR1 as LNHDA and CDR2 as SQIVND (reference sequence). V lost 3 bases, J lost 8 bases, and 12 bases stayed unmatched. This CDR3 reads CASSMGIAGTRDEQFF. Written as DNA, the CDR3 is TGTGCCAGTAGTATGGGTATAGCGGGAACCCGTGATGAGCAGTTCTTC.